The present T cell receptor (beta chain) was sequenced within a study of response to subunit inactivated influenza vaccine. TCRdb reanalysed the RT-PCR reads using MiXCR and keeps one entry per CDR3 protein. The sample records about 520,000 distinct CDR3 sequences, about 25% being singletons. Study-level points and caveats: There was a suggestion from the authors that each seasonal influenza vaccination recruits few new T cells.

Notes on this clonotype: The antigen is not known.

Material: CD4+ T cells sorted from PBMCs, obtained 4 to 6 days after vaccination. This TCR came from a man between 45 and 60 years old who received an inactivated influenza vaccine.

The CDR3 DNA reads TGTGCCAGCAGTTTGTTCCTCCCTGGAAACACCATATATTTT. As protein: CASSLFLPGNTIYF. The rearrangement joins TRBV12-3 or TRBV12-4 to TRBJ1-3; no definite D call. This CDR3 region has 14 residues. V lost 3 bases and J lost 2, with 8 bases in between.